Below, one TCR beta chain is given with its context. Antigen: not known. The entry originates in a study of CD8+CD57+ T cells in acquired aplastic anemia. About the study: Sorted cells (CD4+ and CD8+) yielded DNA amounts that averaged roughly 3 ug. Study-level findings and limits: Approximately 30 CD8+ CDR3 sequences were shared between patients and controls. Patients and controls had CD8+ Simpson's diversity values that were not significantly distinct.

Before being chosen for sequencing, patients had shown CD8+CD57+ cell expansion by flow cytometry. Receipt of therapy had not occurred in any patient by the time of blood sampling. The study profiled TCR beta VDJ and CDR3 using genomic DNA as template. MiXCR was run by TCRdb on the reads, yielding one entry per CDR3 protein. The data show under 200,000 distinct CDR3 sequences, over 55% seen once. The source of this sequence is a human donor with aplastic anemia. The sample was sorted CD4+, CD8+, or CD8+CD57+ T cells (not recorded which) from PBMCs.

The CDR3 bases are TGTGCCAGCAGCTTACTGTTGGCAGGCGCTGGCTACACCTTC. Translating gives CASSLLLAGAGYTF. The chain uses TRBV7-2 and TRBJ1-2; no clear D gene. Trimming shortened V by 2 bases and J by 7 bases, and 14 bases separated the two germline ends. Germline values: CDR1 SGHTA, CDR2 FQGNSA. The CDR3 contains 14 residues.